These T cell receptor beta chains were read from a single sample in a study of T-cell memory formation after mild COVID-19. Via MiXCR, TCRdb re-called the 5' RACE reads, giving one row per CDR3 protein. The table lists about 340,000 distinct CDR3 sequences, 13% of them singletons, with about a fifth in the top ten. Input material: PBMCs or a T cell subset sorted from them (not recorded which). All receptors come from a man in his late teens or twenties who had mild COVID-19 (a few samples of this study predate the infection). Cell type and time point are not known. CDR3s include the opening cysteine and the closing phenylalanine or tryptophan. The D gene is left open where the match is weak. Clone size is stated in some rows and not others, as once, few, many or a class when expanded.

>TRBJ2-2|TRBV4-2|few|TRBD1
CASSQDQAGGTGELFF
TGTGCCAGCAGCCAAGACCAAGCAGGGGGCACCGGGGAGCTGTTTTTT
>TRBJ2-1|TRBV11-2|-|TRBD2
CASRPISGGSYNEQFF
TGTGCCAGCAGGCCCATTAGCGGGGGCTCCTACAATGAGCAGTTCTTC
>TRBJ1-3|TRBV3-1|-|-
CASSPSTGFGNTIYF
TGTGCCAGCAGCCCGAGTACAGGGTTTGGAAACACCATATATTTT
>TRBJ1-5|TRBV12-3/TRBV12-4|many|-
CASSLGQPQHF
TGTGCCAGCAGTTTAGGTCAGCCCCAGCATTTT
>TRBJ1-1|TRBV7-6|-|-
CASSSLAGMNTEAFF
TGTGCCAGCAGCTCCCTGGCGGGGATGAACACTGAAGCTTTCTTT
>TRBJ2-5|TRBV7-2|-|-
CASIPGGLETQYF
TGTGCCAGCATCCCTGGGGGACTAGAGACCCAGTACTTC
>TRBJ2-5|TRBV7-7|-|-
CASSLEWKETQYF
TGTGCCAGCAGCTTAGAGTGGAAAGAGACCCAGTACTTC
>TRBJ2-7|TRBV19|-|TRBD1
CASRRGQGAREQYF
TGTGCCAGTCGCCGGGGACAGGGGGCTCGCGAGCAGTACTTC
>TRBJ2-7|TRBV6-5|once|-
CASSYSDRHYEQYF
TGTGCCAGCAGTTATTCGGACCGGCACTACGAGCAGTACTTC
>TRBJ2-3|TRBV7-8|few|-
CASSPPVVPTDTQYF
TGTGCCAGCAGCCCCCCCGTTGTGCCCACAGATACGCAGTATTTT
>TRBJ1-2|TRBV6-2/TRBV6-3|many|-
CASSYFKDGARGYTF
TGTGCCAGCAGTTACTTTAAGGACGGAGCTCGGGGCTACACCTTC
>TRBJ1-4|TRBV7-9|-|-
CASSSPPPAPMQAATNEKLFF
TGTGCCAGCAGCTCGCCGCCCCCCGCTCCAATGCAGGCTGCAACTAATGAAAAACTGTTTTTT
>TRBJ2-1|TRBV28|-|TRBD2
CASSFRGGLAGRDEQFF
TGTGCCAGCAGTTTCCGGGGCGGACTAGCGGGGAGGGATGAGCAGTTCTTC